This TCR beta chain was sequenced in a study of beta chain features in type 1 diabetes. Study results and limitations: Moderately but significantly shorter TCRB CDR3s were found in Type 1 diabetes patients in all four CD4+ subsets.

Only a few counts were recorded for this clone. The antigen is unknown. The CDR3 has 16 residues. Germline trimming cut 5 bases from V and 4 bases from J; bases unmatched to any gene: 10. Germline V gene lookup returns CDR1 SEHNR and CDR2 FQNEAQ (reference sequence). Every bit of the isolated RNA underwent reverse transcription, so sequencing read expressed TCRB transcripts. Measured with immunoSEQ multiplex PCR; TCRdb has only the in-frame clones, and not every one. The table includes about 240,000 clones, approximately 15% detected once. This sequence was found in a man under 40 with type 1 diabetes. The chain employs TRBV7-9 and TRBJ1-1; 10 positions match TRBD1. Sequenced input: naive CD4+ T cells from blood. The CDR3 DNA follows: TGTGCCAGCAGCCAGACGGGACAGGGGCCGGGCACTGAAGCTTTCTTT. It encodes CASSQTGQGPGTEAFF.